This record covers a single T cell receptor (beta chain). The sample originates from a study of blood T cells in healthy people across ages. PCR was performed a second time for roughly 7 to 11 cycles using a sample-barcoded 5' primer and a J-beta primer mix. Tagging of each cDNA molecule was performed by a template-switch adaptor with 12 random nucleotides. One entry per CDR3 protein results from TCRdb running MiXCR on the 5' RACE reads. The repertoire consists of about 570,000 distinct CDR3 sequences, with 27% occurring once and the leading ten covering about a fifth. J gave up 4 bases and V 5 bases, and 9 bases lay outside the gene matches. In germline, CDR1 is MDHEN, CDR2 SYDVKM. CDR3 length: 15 amino acids.

This receptor was taken from a woman in her seventies in good health. J is TRBJ2-7 and V is TRBV28; 9 nucleotides match TRBD1. The sequencing sample was made of blood. In nucleotides, the CDR3 is TGTGCCAGCAGTCCATGGGACAGGGTCGATTACGAGCAGTACTTC. This translates into CASSPWDRVDYEQYF.